This TCR beta chain was captured by sequencing in a study of siplizumab effects on memory and regulatory T cells. Overall study findings and caveats: Most alloreactive clones went unmapped to unstimulated subsets; only a minor fraction mapped. Tregs that proliferated in siplizumab cultures did not have their suppressive function confirmed. Proliferating CD4+ or CD8+ clones, roughly 80-97% of them, lacked an assignable naive or memory phenotype. In unstimulated cells, naive T cells appeared more diverse than memory T cells and seemed major alloresponse contributors.

Assay used: immunoSEQ multiplex PCR; TCRdb lists only in-frame clones, some missing. The data show about 72,000 clones, roughly nine tenths seen once. The CDR3 covers 13 residues. Germline lookup yields CDR1 LNHDA and CDR2 SQIVND (reference sequence). Trimming took 3 bases from V and 4 from J, leaving 9 bases between them. This clone appeared a single time. Its antigen is not known. The chain has TRBV19 and TRBJ1-1; D uncertain. The TCR sequence derives from a human donor in good health. Material for sequencing was CD8+ T cells sorted from blood. This chain's CDR3 is CASSIGVVTEAFF. The CDR3 DNA sequence: TGTGCCAGTAGTATCGGGGTTGTCACTGAAGCTTTCTTT. Looking up the rest from reference TRBV19 and TRBJ1-1 gives the full variable domain: DGGITQSPKYLFRKEGQNVTLSCEQNLNHDAMYWYRQDPGQGLRLIYYSQIVNDFQKGDIAEGYSVSREKKESFPLTVTSAQKNPTAFYLCASSIGVVTEAFFGQGTRLTVV.